These 13 T cell receptor beta chains share one sample of origin, sequenced in a study of cytomegalovirus exposure and HLA in healthy donors listed by TCRdb under 2017. Library prep was done by the immunoSEQ multiplex PCR assay. For the multiplex PCR, a mixture combining 60 forward primers for TCR Vbeta segments and 13 reverse primers for TCR Jbeta segments was used. Held by TCRdb, this immuneACCESS table contains in-frame sequences only and omits some clones. Under half of the omission traces to an unresolved V gene where checked; the cause of the rest is unknown. For this sample there are under 110,000 clones; roughly 80% appear just once. The ten biggest clones cover roughly 2.5% of the sample. The source material was PBMCs. Receptors were obtained from a middle-aged man in good health and CMV-seronegative.

The chain links TRBV5-1 to TRBJ1-2; D ambiguous. This CDR3 spans 14 amino acids. CDR1 and CDR2 from the germline V gene are SGHRS and YFSETQ. V lost 4 bases to trimming and J lost 6 bases, with 16 bases between them. The CDR3 region is CASSALVAPHGYTF. The DNA of the CDR3 is TGCGCCAGCAGCGCCCTCGTGGCACCCCATGGCTACACCTTC.

This clone was seen only a few times. The chain uses TRBV2 and TRBJ1-2, with 8 bases fitting TRBD1. This CDR3 has 16 residues. V shed 5 bases, J shed 7 bases, and the junction held 15 bases outside the gene matches. The germline V gene has CDR1 SNHLY and CDR2 FYNNEI. CDR3 nucleotide sequence: TGTGCCAGCAGTCCATTTCAGGGGGCGCGGGTGGGTGGCTACACCTTC. Amino acids: CASSPFQGARVGGYTF.

This chain links TRBV7-9 with TRBJ1-1; 9 bases fit TRBD1. CDR3 length equals 17 residues. Trimming took 5 bases from V and 1 from J; bases not matched to a gene: 11. Per the germline V gene, CDR1 is SEHNR and CDR2 is FQNEAQ (reference sequence). In nucleotides, the CDR3 is TGTGCCAGCAGCACTCTGACAGGGGGGAGATCGAACACTGAAGCTTTCTTT. Encoded protein: CASSTLTGGRSNTEAFF.

The chain recombines TRBV7-9 with TRBJ1-1, with a tentative D call TRBD1 (6 bases). The ends were cut back, 8 bases at V and 2 bases at J, with 15 bases in the middle. Germline CDR1 SEHNR, CDR2 FQNEAQ (reference sequence). CDR3 size: 14 residues. CDR3 nucleotide sequence: TGTGCCAGCCGACCCGGACAGTCAAACACTGAAGCTTTCTTT. Its protein product is CASRPGQSNTEAFF.

V and J are TRBV9 and TRBJ1-1; 11 bases match TRBD1. CDR1 and CDR2 from the germline V gene are SGDLS and YYNGEE. Trimming took 4 bases from V and 5 from J; bases not matched to a gene: 4. CDR3 length: 14 amino acids. CDR3 residues: CASSLGDRGTEAFF. CDR3 bases: TGTGCCAGCAGCCTGGGGGACAGGGGGACTGAAGCTTTCTTT.

The rearrangement links TRBV2 to TRBJ1-2; D gene ambiguous. V lost 5 bases and J 8 bases, leaving 12 bases between the germline ends. Per the germline V gene, CDR1 is SNHLY and CDR2 is FYNNEI. This CDR3 has 12 residues. In nucleotides, the CDR3 is TGTGCCAGCAGTACCCGATCGGGGGGCTACACCTTC. It specifies CASSTRSGGYTF.

About this clone: As the CDR3 is not closed by the conserved phenylalanine or tryptophan, this likely results from a read error. This chain connects TRBV7-9 to TRBJ1-6, with 9 bases identical to TRBD1. Unmatched junction bases numbered 4, after V lost 4 bases and J lost 6 bases. Germline CDR1 SEHNR, CDR2 FQNEAQ (reference sequence). The CDR3 has 15 amino acids. This CDR3 is CASSSTGGSNSPLHL. CDR3 sequence (DNA): TGTGCCAGCAGCTCCACAGGGGGCTCTAATTCACCCCTCCACCTT.

In its sample, this clone was seen a few times. The CDR3 protein is CASSSRQGARSDTQYF. CDR3 nucleotides: TGTGCCAGCAGCTCCCGACAGGGGGCGCGCTCAGATACGCAGTATTTT. The chain is built from TRBV7-2 and TRBJ2-3; 10 positions match TRBD1. CDR1 SGHTA and CDR2 FQGNSA come from the germline V gene. CDR3 size: 16 residues. J lost 4 bases, V lost 4 bases, and 8 bases had no gene match.

This sequence joins TRBV6-4 and TRBJ1-5; no firm D call. Per germline, CDR1 MRHNA and CDR2 SNTAGT. The CDR3 contains 14 residues. V shed 5 bases and J shed 0 bases, with 8 bases lying between them. The CDR3 coding sequence is TGTGCCAGCAGTCCGACTGGTAGCAATCAGCCCCAGCATTTT. Encoded protein: CASSPTGSNQPQHF.

The genes are TRBV10-2 and TRBJ1-1; 7 bases are a match to TRBD1. The germline V gene encodes CDR1 WSHSY and CDR2 SAAADI. This CDR3 spans 14 amino acids. V shed 4 bases and J 0 bases; nucleotides not matched to a gene: 2. CDR3 amino acids: CASSGQGVNTEAFF. In DNA, the CDR3 is TGCGCCAGCAGTGGCCAGGGGGTGAACACTGAAGCTTTCTTT.

The rearrangement uses TRBV2 and TRBJ1-4; 8 bases agree with TRBD1. The CDR3 totals 15 residues. Germline V lookup: CDR1 SNHLY, CDR2 FYNNEI. With 6 bases clipped from V and 5 bases from J, the junction kept 8 bases outside the gene matches. The CDR3 DNA reads as TGTGCCAGCAGCGCAGGGGGCAAGGGGAATGAAAAACTGTTTTTT. Translating gives CASSAGGKGNEKLFF.

The chain uses TRBV7-9 and TRBJ2-3; 15 positions match TRBD2. The CDR3 has 18 amino acids. V lost 5 bases, J lost 0 bases, and 6 bases stayed unmatched. The germline V gene has CDR1 SEHNR and CDR2 FQNEAQ (reference sequence). The CDR3 region has the DNA TGTGCCAGCAGCCCGGGACTAGCGGGGGGCCTGAGCACAGATACGCAGTATTTT. The encoded protein is CASSPGLAGGLSTDTQYF.

The chain carries TRBV7-6 and TRBJ2-1; 7 bases map to TRBD1. Germline V CDR1 and CDR2: SGHVS, FNYEAQ. The CDR3 loop spans 13 amino acids. V gave up 3 bases and J gave up 8 bases; unmatched junction bases: 4. This CDR3 is CASSFRDSHEQFF. CDR3 sequence (DNA): TGTGCCAGCAGCTTCCGGGACAGCCATGAGCAGTTCTTC.